Listed below are T cell receptor beta chains from one sample, sequenced in a study of T cell changes during pregnancy in multiple sclerosis. Sequencing used immunoSEQ multiplex PCR; TCRdb keeps in-frame clones, though not all of them. The sample has some 58,000 clones, around 96% seen once. The sample consisted of CD8+ T cells from peripheral blood mononuclear cells, taken after pregnancy. The receptors were gathered from a female donor with multiple sclerosis, enrolled in a pregnancy study. The CDR3 runs from the conserved cysteine through the conserved F or W. A D gene is named only where the DNA matches it firmly. Size values are once, few and many counts, or a class for expanded clones, and some rows have none.

>TRBJ2-3|TRBV5-6|TRBD2|NA
CASSLLPSGSPLVSDTQYF
TGTGCCAGCAGCTTGCTCCCTAGCGGGAGTCCCCTAGTCTCAGATACGCAGTATTTT
>TRBJ2-7|TRBV4-3|NA|once
CASSQGGASTYEQYF
TGCGCCAGCAGCCAAGGCGGGGCTTCGACCTACGAGCAGTACTTC
>TRBJ2-7|TRBV7-2|TRBD2|NA
CAVGTTHYEQYF
TGTGCCGTGGGGACTACCCACTACGAGCAGTACTTC
>TRBJ1-5|TRBV5-8|TRBD1|once
CASSQTGGGNQPQHF
TGTGCCAGCAGCCAGACAGGGGGCGGGAATCAGCCCCAGCATTTT
>TRBJ2-7|TRBV29-1|TRBD1|NA
CSVEGRQGEQYF
TGCAGCGTTGAAGGCCGACAGGGAGAGCAGTACTTC
>TRBJ2-2|TRBV7-9|NA|NA
CASSSTRGTGELFF
TGTGCCAGCAGCTCGACTAGAGGCACCGGGGAGCTGTTTTTT
>TRBJ2-3|TRBV27|TRBD2|NA
CASSEWGGSGTDTQYF
TGTGCCAGCAGTGAGTGGGGAGGGTCTGGCACAGATACGCAGTATTTT
>TRBJ2-6|TRBV4-2|NA|NA
CASSQVARPSGANVLTF
TGTGCCAGCAGCCAAGTCGCTAGACCCTCCGGGGCCAACGTCCTGACTTTC
>TRBJ1-3|TRBV5-1|NA|NA
CASSSNHGNTIYF
TGCGCCAGCAGCTCTAATCATGGAAACACCATATATTTT
>TRBJ2-5|TRBV27|NA|NA
CASSLYPRWETQYF
TGTGCCAGCAGTTTATACCCCAGATGGGAGACCCAGTACTTC
>TRBJ1-5|TRBV28|NA|NA
CASSSIYSVMAQHF
TGTGCCAGCAGTTCCATTTATAGCGTCATGGCCCAGCATTTT
>TRBJ2-7|TRBV5-6|TRBD2|NA
CASSFSTSGPYEQYF
TGTGCCAGCAGCTTTAGCACTAGCGGACCCTACGAGCAGTACTTC
>TRBJ2-3|TRBV7-9|TRBD2|NA
CASSSRGGGDTDTQYF
TGTGCCAGCAGCTCCCGGGGGGGAGGGGACACAGATACGCAGTATTTT
>TRBJ2-3|TRBV5-6|TRBD1|NA
CASSQGTGTDTQYF
TGTGCCAGCAGCCAAGGGACAGGCACAGATACGCAGTATTTT
>TRBJ2-7|TRBV9|NA|NA
CASSVGEWGEQYF
TGTGCCAGCAGCGTCGGGGAGTGGGGCGAGCAGTACTTC
>TRBJ2-7|TRBV27|NA|NA
CASSLTLAISYEQYF
TGTGCCAGCAGTTTAACCCTAGCGATCTCCTACGAGCAGTACTTC
>TRBJ2-7|TRBV5-1|TRBD2|few
CASSLASTSGEQYF
TGCGCCAGCAGCTTGGCCTCGACTAGCGGCGAGCAGTACTTC
>TRBJ1-5|TRBV5-6|NA|NA
CASSLRNQPQHF
TGTGCCAGCAGCCTAAGAAATCAGCCCCAGCATTTT
>TRBJ1-5|TRBV4-3|NA|NA
CASSQDIGLGQPQHF
TGCGCCAGCAGCCAAGACATCGGACTCGGTCAGCCCCAGCATTTT
>TRBJ2-5|TRBV28|TRBD2|once
CASSLFPGLASIRGETQYF
TGTGCCAGCAGTTTATTCCCGGGACTAGCGAGCATCCGAGGAGAGACCCAGTACTTC
>TRBJ1-1|TRBV19|NA|NA
CAAHGGTEAFF
TGTGCCGCGCACGGGGGTACTGAAGCTTTCTTT
>TRBJ2-2|TRBV27|NA|NA
CASTDLGDTGELFF
TGTGCCAGCACGGACCTCGGGGACACCGGGGAGCTGTTTTTT
>TRBJ2-2|TRBV6-5|NA|NA
CASSSQLLATGELFF
TGTGCCAGCAGTTCCCAACTTCTAGCTACCGGGGAGCTGTTTTTT
>TRBJ2-1|TRBV5-1|NA|NA
CASSADGYSYNEQFF
TGCGCCAGCAGCGCGGATGGGTACTCCTACAATGAGCAGTTCTTC
>TRBJ2-5|TRBV25-1|TRBD1|NA
CASSDPGTGGETQYF
TGTGCCAGCAGTGATCCGGGGACAGGGGGAGAGACCCAGTACTTC
>TRBJ2-3|TRBV15|NA|NA
CATSSRVDTQYF
TGTGCCACCAGCTCCAGGGTAGATACGCAGTATTTT
>TRBJ2-3|TRBV6-5|TRBD2|NA
CASRPLAGSTDTQYF
TGTGCCAGCAGACCCCTAGCGGGCAGCACAGATACGCAGTATTTT
>TRBJ1-4|TRBV7-9|TRBD1|NA
CASSPVSRGQRTGKLFF
TGTGCCAGCAGCCCCGTCTCCAGGGGACAGCGGACTGGAAAACTGTTTTTT
>TRBJ2-7|TRBV7-9|TRBD1|once
CASSQIAGQGYEQYF
TGTGCCAGCAGCCAGATTGCAGGACAGGGTTACGAGCAGTACTTC